This entry describes one T cell receptor beta chain. Authors' methods: Counts of nucleated cells, estimated from reference gene primer amplification, were obtained. Measured with immunoSEQ multiplex PCR; TCRdb has only the in-frame clones, and not every one. V and J calls and clone size are those listed in that table; D and trimming were worked out from the DNA. Of some 130,000 clones listed, over 60% are singletons. From germline, CDR1 is ENHRY and CDR2 SYGVKD. Trimming took 10 bases from V and 1 from J; bases not matched to a gene: 6. This CDR3 is 14 amino acids long. The data derive from a study of blood T cell repertoires in COVID-19. Study in general: COVID-19 samples from acute and convalescent phases originated in the United States, Italy and Spain. PBMCs, B-cell-depleted T cells, or T cells provided the cDNA or gDNA that made up the material.

The sequence came from a woman in her seventies with acute or convalescent COVID-19. The sample comprised peripheral blood. The chain couples TRBV10-3 to TRBJ2-7, with 11 bases identical to TRBD2. CDR3: CATTGTSGSYEQYF. The CDR3 DNA reads as TGTGCCACAACCGGGACTAGCGGATCCTACGAGCAGTACTTC.